One sample yielded the 32 T cell receptor beta chains listed below, sequenced in a study of identical twins' blood T cells. TCRdb reprocessed the 5' RACE reads with MiXCR, giving one entry per CDR3 protein. Seen here are a few hundred thousand distinct CDR3 sequences, around 30% observed once, and the top ten hold 6% to 7%. The specimen was PBMCs. The receptors were gathered from a woman between 18 and 50 years old in good health.

In its sample, this clonotype was seen a few times. The chain has TRBV3-1 and TRBJ1-1; TRBD1 aligns across 7 bases. Germline CDR1 reads LGHDT; CDR2 reads YNNKEL (reference sequence). The ends lost 3 bases at V and 10 bases at J; junction bases unmatched: 11. CDR3 length equals 14 residues. The CDR3 region is CASSHIQGTPGAFF. CDR3 coding DNA: TGTGCCAGCAGCCATATACAGGGGACGCCTGGAGCTTTCTTT.

There are a few counts of this clonotype. The CDR3 does not close with the conserved phenylalanine or tryptophan, likely indicating a read error. The CDR3 DNA follows: TGTGCCAGCAGCTGGACAGGGGGTAGTCCCTACGAGCAGTACCTC. This gives the protein CASSWTGGSPYEQYL. The chain has TRBV27 and TRBJ2-7, with TRBD1 matching over 10 bases. This CDR3 is built from 15 residues. The V gene's germline CDR1 is MNHEY and CDR2 SMNVEV (reference sequence). V was clipped by 6 bases and J by 2 bases; unmatched bases: 7.

About this clonotype itself: One end of the junction does not line up with germline, which may come from a read error. The chain employs TRBV5-1 and TRBJ2-3; TRBD2 agrees at 10 bases. Germline assignment: CDR1 SGHRS and CDR2 YFSETQ. The CDR3 is 15 residues long. CDR3 amino acids: CVSSISGGATDTQYF. The CDR3 DNA reads as TGCGTCAGCAGCATAAGCGGGGGGGCGACAGATACGCAGTATTTT. The full variable domain, completed using reference TRBV5-1 and TRBJ2-3, is KAGVTQTPRYLIKTRGQQVTLSCSPISGHRSVSWYQQTPGQGLQFLFEYFSETQRNKGNFPGRFSGRQFSNSRSEMNVSTLELGDSALYLCVSSISGGATDTQYFGPGTRLTVL.

The chain recombines TRBV11-2 with TRBJ1-1; D gene ambiguous. The CDR3 is 13 residues long. Trimming shortened V by 3 bases and J by 12 bases, and 17 bases separated the two germline ends. Germline loops: CDR1 SGHAT, CDR2 FQNNGV. CDR3 sequence reads: CASSFFASLGSFF. CDR3 DNA sequence: TGTGCCAGCAGCTTCTTCGCCTCATTGGGATCTTTCTTT.

This clonotype was recorded a few times. The V and J genes are TRBV5-1 and TRBJ2-4, with a tentative D call TRBD2 (5 bases). Germline lookup yields CDR1 SGHRS and CDR2 YFSETQ. This CDR3 spans 14 amino acids. Trimming stripped 0 bases from V and 5 bases from J, with 9 bases between. The CDR3 nucleotides read TGCGCCAGCAGCTTGGAAGGGCGGGAAAACATTCAGTACTTC. Protein: CASSLEGRENIQYF.

The CDR3 nucleotides read TGTGCCAGCAGTTACGGGCGGGATGAAAAACTGTTTTTT. Its translation is CASSYGRDEKLFF. This chain joins TRBV6-6 and TRBJ1-4; no reliable D call. CDR3 size: 13 residues. Germline assignment: CDR1 MNHNY and CDR2 SVGAGI (reference sequence). With 2 bases removed from V and 6 bases from J, the gap between germline ends came to 7 bases.

The chain couples TRBV10-3 to TRBJ2-3; D not certain. This CDR3 contains 11 residues. The V end was cut by 11 bases, the J end by 6 bases, with 12 bases between. Germline V CDR1 and CDR2: ENHRY, SYGVKD. CDR3 nucleotides: TGTGCCGCCCGGACGATGGATACGCAGTATTTT. Protein sequence: CAARTMDTQYF.

This clonotype was seen at least ten times. This chain connects TRBV29-1 to TRBJ1-1; D is possibly TRBD1 (5 bases). This CDR3 comprises 10 residues. Germline V gene lookup returns CDR1 SQVTM and CDR2 ANQGSEA. Trimming stripped 7 bases from V and 3 bases from J, with 6 bases between. CDR3: CSGGHTEAFF. The CDR3 DNA is TGCAGCGGGGGCCACACTGAAGCTTTCTTT.

The J gene is TRBJ1-1, the V gene TRBV5-1; no clear D gene. The CDR3 extends over 16 amino acids. Germline V gives CDR1 SGHRS, CDR2 YFSETQ. The germline V and J ends were trimmed by 0 bases and 0 bases, with 12 bases remaining between them. The CDR3 bases are TGCGCCAGCAGCTTGGGAGCCGCCAGCTTGAACACTGAAGCTTTCTTT. Translation: CASSLGAASLNTEAFF.

This clonotype was found a few times. The CDR3 nucleotides read TGCAGCGTTGTGTCCCAGTCTAGCTATGGCTACACCTTC. This sequence encodes CSVVSQSSYGYTF. The chain carries TRBV29-1 and TRBJ1-2; no clear D gene. Trimming cost V 4 bases and J 4 bases, with 13 bases left between them. The CDR3 extends over 13 amino acids. Looked up from germline, CDR1 is SQVTM and CDR2 is ANQGSEA.

This chain uses TRBV10-3 with TRBJ2-2; a weak D match, TRBD1 (5 bases). V was pared by 9 bases and J by 3 bases, with 11 bases between. Germline CDR1 is ENHRY and CDR2 is SYGVKD. The CDR3 is 13 amino acids. CDR3 loop: CAILQADTGELFF. DNA for the CDR3: TGTGCCATACTACAGGCGGACACCGGGGAGCTGTTTTTT.

This clonotype was observed a few times. The chain recombines TRBV7-9 with TRBJ2-1; D perhaps matches TRBD1 (6 bases). Per the germline V gene, CDR1 is SEHNR and CDR2 is FQNEAQ (reference sequence). The V gene lost 2 bases and the J gene lost 3 bases, with 11 bases spanning the gap. This CDR3 is built from 15 residues. CDR3 region: CASSLSGQIYNEQFF. For the CDR3, the DNA is TGTGCCAGCAGCTTATCAGGACAGATCTACAATGAGCAGTTCTTC. The full variable domain, with the rest looked up from reference TRBV7-9 and TRBJ2-1, is DTGVSQNPRHKITKRGQNVTFRCDPISEHNRLYWYRQTLGQGPEFLTYFQNEAQLEKSRLLSDRFSAERPKGSFSTLEIQRTEQGDSAMYLCASSLSGQIYNEQFFGPGTRLTVL.

The genes are TRBV3-1 and TRBJ2-2; D is ambiguous. The CDR3 loop spans 14 amino acids. The ends were cut back, 8 bases at V and 2 bases at J, with 12 bases in the middle. Germline assignment: CDR1 LGHDT and CDR2 YNNKEL (reference sequence). The CDR3 sequence is CASLGSPNTGELFF. The CDR3 bases are TGTGCCAGCCTGGGCTCTCCTAACACCGGGGAGCTGTTTTTT.

The chain combines TRBV3-1 with TRBJ1-6, with D perhaps TRBD1 (5 bases). The germline V and J ends were trimmed by 6 bases and 11 bases, with 17 bases remaining between them. CDR1 and CDR2 from the germline V gene are LGHDT and YNNKEL (reference sequence). The CDR3 contains 14 residues. This CDR3 reads CASSPMGGSTPLHF. CDR3 bases: TGTGCCAGCAGTCCAATGGGGGGGTCCACACCCCTCCACTTT. Using reference TRBV3-1 and TRBJ1-6 for the parts outside the CDR3, the full variable domain is DTAVSQTPKYLVTQMGNDKSIKCEQNLGHDTMYWYKQDSKKFLKIMFSYNNKELIINETVPNRFSPKSPDKAHLNLHINSLELGDSAVYFCASSPMGGSTPLHFGNGTRLTVT.

This chain uses TRBV7-2 with TRBJ2-7, with 11 nucleotides matching TRBD2. The CDR3 is made up of 15 amino acids. The V gene's germline CDR1 is SGHTA and CDR2 FQGNSA. J lost 3 bases, V lost 3 bases, and 4 bases had no gene match. The CDR3 loop reads CASSFGTSGLYEQYF. The CDR3 bases are TGTGCCAGCAGCTTCGGGACTAGCGGACTCTACGAGCAGTACTTC.

This sequence joins TRBV20-1 and TRBJ2-7, with D perhaps matching TRBD1 or TRBD2 (7 bases each). This CDR3 has 12 residues. The V gene's germline CDR1 is DFQATT and CDR2 SNEGSKA (reference sequence). V lost 5 bases and J 5 bases, leaving 13 bases between the germline ends. CDR3 nucleotide sequence: TGCAGTGCTTCCCAGGGGGGGCACGAGCAGTACTTC. Protein product: CSASQGGHEQYF.

This clonotype was observed a few times. For the CDR3, the DNA is TGTGCCAGCAGGAGACAGGCGGGGAATTCACCCCTCCACTTT. This sequence encodes CASRRQAGNSPLHF. The chain is built from TRBV27 and TRBJ1-6, with D possibly being TRBD1 (6 bases). V shed 6 bases and J shed 7 bases, with 13 bases lying between them. In germline, CDR1 is MNHEY, CDR2 SMNVEV (reference sequence). CDR3 length: 14 residues.

This clonotype has just a few counts. The chain uses TRBV4-2 and TRBJ2-1; 7 bases align to TRBD2. This CDR3 is 16 amino acids long. V shed 0 bases, J shed 11 bases, and the junction held 13 bases outside the gene matches. The germline gives CDR1 LGHNA, CDR2 YNFKEQ. The CDR3 loop reads CASSQDVGLGSLQQFF. The CDR3 DNA reads as TGTGCCAGCAGCCAAGATGTCGGACTAGGGTCTTTACAGCAGTTCTTC.

In this sample, this clonotype turned up once. The chain couples TRBV7-9 to TRBJ2-3; the D is unclear. Trimming pared 0 bases from V and 2 bases from J, leaving 9 bases between. This CDR3 spans 15 amino acids. Germline CDR1 and CDR2: SEHNR and FQNEAQ (reference sequence). The DNA for the CDR3 is TGTGCCAGCAGCTTAGCGATACGGGCCACAGATACGCAGTATTTT. As protein: CASSLAIRATDTQYF.

In regard to this clonotype: An end of the junction differs from the germline gene, which may be a read error. V usage is TRBV12-3 or TRBV12-4 and J usage is TRBJ1-2; a possible D gene is TRBD1 (6 bases). The CDR3 is 12 amino acids. The CDR3 DNA sequence: TGTGCCGGTGGTAAACAGGGATACGGCTACGCCTTC. Translating gives CAGGKQGYGYAF.

As for this clonotype: The final CDR3 position lacks the conserved phenylalanine or tryptophan, pointing to a likely read error. This rearrangement joins TRBV6-1 to TRBJ2-7, with TRBD2 matching over 7 bases. Germline V CDR1 and CDR2: MNHNS, SASEGT. Trimming cost V 3 bases and J 7 bases; bases outside gene matches: 12. The CDR3 spans 15 residues. This chain's CDR3 is CASSDSLAKFWEQYY. The CDR3 nucleotides read TGTGCCAGCAGTGATTCACTAGCGAAGTTCTGGGAGCAGTACTAC.

This rearrangement joins TRBV6-2 or TRBV6-3 to TRBJ1-2; no clear D. The CDR3 sequence is 11 residues long. Looked up from germline, CDR1 is MNHEY and CDR2 is SVGEGT. V was shortened by 6 bases and J by 10 bases, with 12 bases between the two germline ends. The CDR3 DNA sequence: TGTGCCAGCAGGACCCAGTACCCCTACACCTTC. Translated, it gives CASRTQYPYTF.

This clonotype was found many times. The chain has TRBV29-1 and TRBJ1-1; TRBD1 aligns across 8 bases. The CDR3 is 13 amino acids. Germline assignment: CDR1 SQVTM and CDR2 ANQGSEA. V lost 6 bases and J lost 1; bases outside the gene matches: 4. CDR3: CSVQTGANTEAFF. CDR3 bases: TGCAGCGTCCAGACAGGGGCGAACACTGAAGCTTTCTTT. Together with reference TRBV29-1 and TRBJ1-1, the CDR3 gives the full variable domain: SAVISQKPSRDICQRGTSLTIQCQVDSQVTMMFWYRQQPGQSLTLIATANQGSEATYESGFVIDKFPISRPNLTFSTLTVSNMSPEDSSIYLCSVQTGANTEAFFGQGTRLTVV.

This sequence joins TRBV20-1 and TRBJ2-1; 8 bases line up with TRBD2. The junction had 8 bases not matched to a gene; V was cut back by 2 bases and J by 5 bases. CDR3 size: 15 residues. Looked up from germline, CDR1 is DFQATT and CDR2 is SNEGSKA (reference sequence). The CDR3 region is CSARFRTSRNNEQFF. The CDR3 coding sequence is TGCAGTGCTAGATTCCGGACTAGCAGGAACAATGAGCAGTTCTTC.

This clonotype has a handful of counts. The CDR3 sequence is CASSSGQNYEQYF. The CDR3 DNA follows: TGCGCCAGCAGCTCAGGACAGAACTACGAGCAGTACTTC. The V gene is TRBV5-1, the J gene TRBJ2-7; the D gene is possibly TRBD1 (6 bases). Between the trimmed V and J ends, which lost 3 bases and 3 bases, there was a span of 10 bases. CDR3 length: 13 amino acids. Per the germline V gene, CDR1 is SGHRS and CDR2 is YFSETQ. Full variable domain (remainder filled in from reference TRBV5-1 and TRBJ2-7): KAGVTQTPRYLIKTRGQQVTLSCSPISGHRSVSWYQQTPGQGLQFLFEYFSETQRNKGNFPGRFSGRQFSNSRSEMNVSTLELGDSALYLCASSSGQNYEQYFGPGTRLTVT.

V usage is TRBV11-2 and J usage is TRBJ2-7, with TRBD2 matching 7 bases. The germline CDR1 and CDR2 sequences are SGHAT and FQNNGV. Trimming cost V 2 bases and J 3 bases; bases outside gene matches: 4. The CDR3 is made up of 14 amino acids. The CDR3 loop reads CASSLRGVFYEQYF. As DNA, the CDR3 is TGTGCCAGCAGCTTACGGGGGGTTTTCTACGAGCAGTACTTC.

In regard to this clonotype: A much larger clone differs by one base, so this may be a read error. The chain is built from TRBV20-1 and TRBJ2-1; the D gene is possibly TRBD1 (6 bases). This CDR3 has 12 residues. Germline V gene sequence: CDR1 DFQATT, CDR2 SNEGSKA (reference sequence). V gave up 5 bases and J gave up 8 bases, with 13 bases separating them. CDR3 in amino acids: CSAWGLSDEQFF. The CDR3 DNA reads TGCAGTGCTTGGGGGCTGTCGGATGAGCAGTTCTTC.

This clonotype has a handful of counts. V gene TRBV7-2 combines with J gene TRBJ2-3; possible D gene TRBD1, 5 bases. CDR3 size: 17 residues. The germline gives CDR1 SGHTA, CDR2 FQGNSA. Between the trimmed V and J ends, which lost 0 bases and 1 base, there was a span of 14 bases. This CDR3 is CASSLARMGLRTDTQYF. CDR3 bases: TGTGCCAGCAGCTTAGCGCGTATGGGGCTGCGCACAGATACGCAGTATTTT.

This clonotype was seen a handful of times. The rearrangement joins TRBV19 to TRBJ2-1, with D tentatively TRBD2 (6 bases). Germline V gene sequence: CDR1 LNHDA, CDR2 SQIVND (reference sequence). Trimming took 8 bases from V and 5 from J, leaving 16 bases between them. The CDR3 runs to 14 residues. The CDR3 here is CASLASGYNNEQFF. The DNA of the CDR3 is TGTGCCAGTCTGGCCAGCGGGTATAACAATGAGCAGTTCTTC.

The chain combines TRBV18 with TRBJ1-1; D not certain. This CDR3 has 14 residues. Looked up from germline, CDR1 is KGHSH and CDR2 is LQKENI. Trimming took off 3 bases at V and 1 base at J, with 9 bases between the two ends. The CDR3: CASSPKAGNTEAFF. CDR3 nucleotides: TGTGCCAGCTCACCCAAGGCCGGGAACACTGAAGCTTTCTTT.

Note on this clonotype: This may arise from a read error, as a much more abundant clone is one base away. The chain has TRBV27 and TRBJ2-1, with TRBD2 matching over 9 bases. The CDR3 loop spans 16 amino acids. Germline-derived CDR1 and CDR2 are MNHEY and SMNVEV (reference sequence). The CDR3 loop is CASSFRIAGVYNDQFF. Here the CDR3 DNA reads TGTGCCAGCAGTTTTCGAATAGCGGGGGTTTACAATGACCAGTTCTTC.

This clonotype was seen only a few times. This chain uses TRBV7-2 with TRBJ1-6, with a tentative D call TRBD1 (5 bases). V lost 0 bases and J 5 bases, leaving 14 bases between the germline ends. CDR1 and CDR2 (germline): SGHTA, FQGNSA. This CDR3 spans 17 amino acids. CDR3 in amino acids: CASSLAYGQGDNSPLHF. CDR3 coding DNA: TGTGCCAGCAGCTTAGCATATGGGCAGGGAGATAATTCACCCCTCCACTTT.